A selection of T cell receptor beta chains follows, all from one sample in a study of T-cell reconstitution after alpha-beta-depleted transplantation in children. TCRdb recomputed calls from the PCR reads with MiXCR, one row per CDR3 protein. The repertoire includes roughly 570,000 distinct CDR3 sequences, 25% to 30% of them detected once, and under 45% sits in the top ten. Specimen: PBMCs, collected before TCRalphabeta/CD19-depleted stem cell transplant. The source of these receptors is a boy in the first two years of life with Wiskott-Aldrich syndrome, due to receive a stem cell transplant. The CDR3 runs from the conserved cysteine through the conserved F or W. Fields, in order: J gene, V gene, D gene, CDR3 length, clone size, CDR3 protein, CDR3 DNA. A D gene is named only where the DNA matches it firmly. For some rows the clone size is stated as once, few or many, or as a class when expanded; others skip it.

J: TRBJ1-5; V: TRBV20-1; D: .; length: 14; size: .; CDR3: CSARDGRVNQPQHF; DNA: TGCAGTGCTAGAGATGGGAGGGTCAATCAGCCCCAGCATTTT
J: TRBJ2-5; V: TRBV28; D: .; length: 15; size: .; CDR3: CASSFLAARSETQYF; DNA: TGTGCCAGCAGTTTTCTCGCAGCTCGATCCGAGACCCAGTACTTC
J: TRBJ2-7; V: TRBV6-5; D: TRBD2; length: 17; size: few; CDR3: CASSFRTLAGGSYEQYF; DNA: TGTGCCAGCAGTTTCCGGACTCTAGCGGGGGGCTCCTACGAGCAGTACTTC
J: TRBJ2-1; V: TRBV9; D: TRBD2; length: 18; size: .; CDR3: CASSVGVSGRGSYNEQFF; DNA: TGTGCCAGCAGCGTAGGGGTTAGCGGGAGGGGGTCCTACAATGAGCAGTTCTTC
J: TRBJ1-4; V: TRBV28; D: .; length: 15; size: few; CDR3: CASSPFPGPNEKLFF; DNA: TGTGCCAGCAGCCCTTTCCCGGGACCTAATGAAAAACTGTTTTTT
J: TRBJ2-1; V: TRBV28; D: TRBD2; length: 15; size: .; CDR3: CASSTGLAGVGEQFF; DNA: TGTGCCAGCAGTACCGGACTAGCGGGAGTAGGTGAGCAGTTCTTC
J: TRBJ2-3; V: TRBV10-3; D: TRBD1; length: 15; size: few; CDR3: CAISAPQGADGGQYF; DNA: TGTGCCATCAGTGCTCCACAGGGGGCAGATGGAGGGCAGTATTTT
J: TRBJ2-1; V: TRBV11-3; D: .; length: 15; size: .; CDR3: CASSLDTRSDNEQFF; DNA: TGTGCCAGCAGCTTAGATACTAGGAGTGACAATGAGCAGTTCTTC
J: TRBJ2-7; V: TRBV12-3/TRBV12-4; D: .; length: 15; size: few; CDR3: CASSLQSGLNYEQYF; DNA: TGTGCCAGCAGTTTACAGTCGGGGCTAAATTACGAGCAGTACTTC
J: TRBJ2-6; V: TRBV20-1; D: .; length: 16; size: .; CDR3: CSARVLATVGANVLTF; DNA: TGCAGTGCTAGAGTGTTGGCGACAGTCGGGGCCAACGTCCTGACTTTC
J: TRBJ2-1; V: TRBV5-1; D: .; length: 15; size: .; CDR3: CASSLVLASTNEQFF; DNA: TGCGCCAGCAGCTTGGTTCTAGCGTCTACAAATGAGCAGTTCTTC
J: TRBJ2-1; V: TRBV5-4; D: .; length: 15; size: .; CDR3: CAMGPGLRSYNEQFF; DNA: TGTGCCATGGGCCCGGGGCTCCGCTCCTACAATGAGCAGTTCTTC
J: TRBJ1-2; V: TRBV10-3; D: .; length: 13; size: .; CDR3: CAISDGRNYGYTF; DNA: TGTGCCATCAGTGACGGACGGAACTATGGCTACACCTTC
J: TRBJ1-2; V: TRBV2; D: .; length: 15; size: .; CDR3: CASSEDFRITYGYTF; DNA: TGTGCCAGCAGTGAAGATTTCCGGATTACATATGGCTACACCTTC
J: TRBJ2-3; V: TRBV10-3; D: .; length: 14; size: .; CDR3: CAVRAGASTDTQYF; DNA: TGTGCCGTAAGGGCAGGGGCCAGCACAGATACGCAGTATTTT
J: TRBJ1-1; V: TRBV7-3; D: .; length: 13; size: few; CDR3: CASSPGPLLEAFF; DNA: TGTGCCAGCAGCCCGGGGCCCCTCCTTGAAGCTTTCTTT
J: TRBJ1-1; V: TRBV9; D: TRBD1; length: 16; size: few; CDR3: CASSEDRNLPNTEAFF; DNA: TGTGCCAGCAGCGAGGACAGGAACCTCCCGAACACTGAAGCTTTCTTT
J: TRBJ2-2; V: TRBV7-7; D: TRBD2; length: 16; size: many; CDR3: CASSRGLAANTGELFF; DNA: TGTGCCAGCAGCCGCGGACTAGCGGCGAACACCGGGGAGCTGTTTTTT
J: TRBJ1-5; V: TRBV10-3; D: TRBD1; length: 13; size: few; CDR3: CAISSDRVQPQHF; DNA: TGTGCCATCAGCTCTGACAGGGTTCAGCCCCAGCATTTT
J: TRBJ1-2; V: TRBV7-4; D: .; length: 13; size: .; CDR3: CASTESDRAGYTF; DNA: TGTGCCAGCACCGAATCGGACCGCGCGGGCTACACCTTC
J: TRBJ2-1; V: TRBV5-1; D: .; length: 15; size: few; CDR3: CASSTQVLETNEQFF; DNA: TGCGCCAGCAGCACACAGGTACTAGAGACCAATGAGCAGTTCTTC
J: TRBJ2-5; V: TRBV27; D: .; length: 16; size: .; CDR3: CASSLSFTNRGRTQYF; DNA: TGTGCCAGCAGTTTATCGTTCACCAACCGGGGTCGGACCCAGTACTTC
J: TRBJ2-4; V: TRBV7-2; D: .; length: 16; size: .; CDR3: CASSLAPALAKNIQYF; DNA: TGTGCCAGCAGCTTAGCCCCCGCGCTAGCCAAAAACATTCAGTACTTC